The 20 T cell receptor beta chains reported below all come from one sample, sequenced in a study of early T cells in non-severe SARS-CoV-2 infection. In TCRdb, the 5' RACE reads were re-called with MiXCR into one record per CDR3 protein. The profile shows tens of thousands of distinct CDR3 sequences, about 17% of them singletons. The specimen was whole blood, collected at baseline. All receptors derive from an adult who was a healthcare worker with PCR-confirmed SARS-CoV-2 infection or an uninfected control (not recorded which).

The sample holds many counts of this clonotype. This chain connects TRBV3-1 to TRBJ1-1; D unresolved. The CDR3 extends over 14 amino acids. V dropped 5 bases and J dropped 4 bases, with 14 bases sitting between them. CDR1 and CDR2 from the germline V gene are LGHDT and YNNKEL (reference sequence). The DNA for the CDR3 is TGTGCCAGCAGCAGCCGGGATTCGAGCACTGAAGCTTTCTTT. As protein: CASSSRDSSTEAFF.

This clonotype has only a few counts. The chain has TRBV7-9 and TRBJ1-5; TRBD1 matches at 7 bases. Trimming removed 6 bases from V and 5 bases from J; junction bases left unmatched: 4. CDR3 size: 13 residues. In germline, CDR1 is SEHNR, CDR2 FQNEAQ (reference sequence). The CDR3, as DNA: TGTGCCAGCAGTCGAGACAGGGATCAGCCCCAGCATTTT. Translation gives CASSRDRDQPQHF.

V usage is TRBV29-1 and J usage is TRBJ2-5; possible D gene TRBD2, 6 bases. Germline V CDR1 and CDR2: SQVTM, ANQGSEA. The CDR3 consists of 12 residues. V dropped 4 bases and J dropped 1 base, with 7 bases sitting between them. The CDR3 DNA sequence: TGCAGCGTTGCCGGGGGCCAAGAGACCCAGTACTTC. Translating gives CSVAGGQETQYF.

V is TRBV20-1 and J is TRBJ2-4; D is ambiguous. V lost 0 bases, J lost 0 bases, and 9 bases lay in between. Germline V lookup: CDR1 DFQATT, CDR2 SNEGSKA (reference sequence). The CDR3 is 15 residues long. CDR3: CSARDWGLAKNIQYF. Written as DNA, the CDR3 is TGCAGTGCTAGAGATTGGGGTTTAGCCAAAAACATTCAGTACTTC.

This chain joins TRBV7-2 and TRBJ2-1, with D perhaps TRBD2 (6 bases). With 3 bases removed from V and 8 bases from J, the gap between germline ends came to 14 bases. Germline V gives CDR1 SGHTA, CDR2 FQGNSA. The CDR3 runs to 14 residues. CDR3 DNA sequence: TGTGCCAGCAGCTTGGGGGGTCCACGAGATGAGCAGTTCTTC. As protein: CASSLGGPRDEQFF.

In its sample, this clonotype was seen a few times. The chain is built from TRBV7-8 and TRBJ2-3; D is ambiguous. The germline CDR1 and CDR2 sequences are SGHVS and FQNEAQ. V shed 7 bases and J shed 2 bases, with 16 bases lying between them. The length of the CDR3 is 15 residues. The CDR3 coding sequence is TGTGCCAGCACCCAAGCTTGGCTAATCACAGATACGCAGTATTTT. Translating it yields CASTQAWLITDTQYF.

This sequence joins TRBV20-1 and TRBJ1-1; no clear D. Germline V lookup: CDR1 DFQATT, CDR2 SNEGSKA (reference sequence). V was pared by 3 bases and J by 0 bases, with 8 bases between. The CDR3 is 13 amino acids. CDR3: CSASGRMNTEAFF. CDR3 bases: TGCAGTGCTAGCGGCAGGATGAACACTGAAGCTTTCTTT.

The sample holds many counts of this clonotype. The rearrangement links TRBV19 to TRBJ1-4, with 7 positions matching TRBD1. Trimming at V came to 5 bases and at J to 0 bases, leaving 3 bases not matched to a gene. The germline V gene encodes CDR1 LNHDA and CDR2 SQIVND (reference sequence). This CDR3 has 15 amino acids. The CDR3 loop reads CASSVGTATNEKLFF. CDR3 nucleotides: TGTGCCAGTAGTGTGGGGACAGCAACTAATGAAAAACTGTTTTTT.

This rearrangement joins TRBV29-1 to TRBJ2-5, with a weak D call TRBD2 (6 bases). Germline lookup yields CDR1 SQVTM and CDR2 ANQGSEA. V was shortened by 5 bases and J by 1 base, with 11 bases between the two germline ends. The CDR3 consists of 13 residues. The CDR3 is CSVNRGLQETQYF. CDR3 coding DNA: TGCAGCGTTAATAGGGGACTCCAAGAGACCCAGTACTTC.

This clonotype was picked up a small number of times. The V and J genes are TRBV6-1 and TRBJ2-7; 9 bases are shared with TRBD1. Germline CDR1 is MNHNS and CDR2 is SASEGT. The CDR3 loop spans 14 amino acids. The V and J ends lost 9 bases and 5 bases, in that order; junction bases with no gene match: 11. The CDR3 DNA follows: TGTGCCAGTCAGTACAGGGGGCGCTTGGACGAGCAGTACTTC. This translates into CASQYRGRLDEQYF.

This clonotype was detected only a few times. CDR3 bases: TGTGCCAGCAGCCCGGGACTTACAACCAGTGAGCAGTTCTTC. It encodes CASSPGLTTSEQFF. The chain uses TRBV11-2 and TRBJ2-1; a weak D match, TRBD2 (6 bases). The V end was cut by 5 bases, the J end by 9 bases, with 17 bases between. Germline CDR1 and CDR2: SGHAT and FQNNGV. The CDR3 covers 14 residues.

The V and J genes are TRBV12-3 or TRBV12-4 and TRBJ1-4, with TRBD1 identical over 11 bases. Losses at the gene ends were 6 bases for V and 8 bases for J; bases not matched to a gene: 5. The CDR3 totals 14 residues. This CDR3 reads CASSAGTGGEKLFF. The CDR3 DNA follows: TGTGCCAGCAGCGCCGGGACAGGGGGAGAAAAACTGTTTTTT.

This clonotype was detected only a few times. V usage is TRBV29-1 and J usage is TRBJ2-7; 7 bases map to TRBD1. Germline CDR1 reads SQVTM; CDR2 reads ANQGSEA. The CDR3 consists of 11 residues. Losses at the gene ends were 6 bases for V and 6 bases for J; bases not matched to a gene: 5. In nucleotides, the CDR3 is TGCAGCGTCCGACAGGGTCCCGAGCAGTACTTC. It translates to CSVRQGPEQYF.

The chain combines TRBV7-9 with TRBJ2-2, with D unresolved. Germline V lookup: CDR1 SEHNR, CDR2 FQNEAQ (reference sequence). V lost 1 base to trimming and J lost 7 bases, with 7 bases between them. The CDR3 spans 13 residues. In DNA form, the CDR3 reads TGTGCCAGCAGCTTAGATTTGGACGGGGAGCTGTTTTTT. This translates into CASSLDLDGELFF.

The V and J genes are TRBV5-1 and TRBJ1-1; D call uncertain. The germline V gene encodes CDR1 SGHRS and CDR2 YFSETQ. The CDR3 runs to 14 residues. V lost 0 bases to trimming and J lost 1 base, with 7 bases between them. The CDR3 region has the DNA TGCGCCAGCAGCTTGGACGGACCGAACACTGAAGCTTTCTTT. It yields the protein CASSLDGPNTEAFF.

The CDR3 DNA is TGTGCCAGCAGTGGAGGAAATACGCAGTATTTT. It is translated as CASSGGNTQYF. The chain recombines TRBV11-2 with TRBJ2-3; TRBD2 might be the D (5 bases). The CDR3 runs to 11 residues. Germline V lookup: CDR1 SGHAT, CDR2 FQNNGV. Deletions cut 6 bases from V and 7 bases from J, with 8 bases between.

The V gene is TRBV3-1, the J gene TRBJ1-1, with 7 bases identical to TRBD1. CDR1 and CDR2 from the germline V gene are LGHDT and YNNKEL (reference sequence). V dropped 5 bases and J dropped 1; count of bases not matched to a gene: 4. The CDR3 is 14 amino acids. CDR3 amino acids: CASSRGQTNTEAFF. CDR3 coding DNA: TGTGCCAGCAGCAGGGGACAGACGAACACTGAAGCTTTCTTT.

This clonotype was seen only a few times. The rearrangement uses TRBV2 and TRBJ2-2; D ambiguous. This CDR3 has 15 amino acids. CDR1 is SNHLY, CDR2 FYNNEI, per germline. Trimming took off 3 bases at V and 3 bases at J, with 11 bases between the two ends. CDR3 protein: CASSESDLYTGELFF. The CDR3 DNA sequence: TGTGCCAGCAGTGAGTCGGACCTTTACACCGGGGAGCTGTTTTTT. Combining the CDR3 with reference TRBV2 and TRBJ2-2 gives the whole variable domain EPEVTQTPSHQVTQMGQEVILRCVPISNHLYFYWYRQILGQKVEFLVSFYNNEISEKSEIFDDQFSVERPDGSNFTLKIRSTKLEDSAMYFCASSESDLYTGELFFGEGSRLTVL.

The chain has TRBV4-1 and TRBJ2-7, with TRBD1 matching over 12 bases. Unmatched junction bases numbered 13, after V lost 5 bases and J lost 2 bases. This CDR3 has 18 amino acids. The germline gives CDR1 MGHRA, CDR2 YSYEKL. This CDR3 reads CASSSVRDRGQGPYEQYF. Written as DNA, the CDR3 is TGCGCCAGCAGCTCCGTCCGGGACAGGGGGCAAGGCCCCTACGAGCAGTACTTC.

V is TRBV7-6 and J is TRBJ1-4; TRBD1 might be the D (5 bases). Per the germline V gene, CDR1 is SGHVS and CDR2 is FNYEAQ. This CDR3 region has 14 residues. Trimming removed 5 bases from V and 11 bases from J, with 18 bases in between. The CDR3 nucleotides read TGTGCCAGCAGCCAAGGGACGGCCTCGTGGAAACTGTTTTTT. Its translation is CASSQGTASWKLFF.